This T cell receptor beta chain is drawn from a study of shared clonotypes between healthy human individuals. Regarding the study as a whole: What rarefaction showed was incomplete sorted-subset sequencing despite large depth.

Several immunoSEQ plates received, in even portions, the genomic DNA of each subset. Some clones are missing from TCRdb's copy, which holds only in-frame ones; the method was immunoSEQ multiplex PCR. The repertoire includes some 2,000,000 clones, around 95% of them detected once, and about 0.13% sits in the top ten. Healthy HIV-negative adults with no recent acute infections or vaccinations were recruited as donors. With respect to this clone: Its specificity is unknown.

The receptor comes from a man younger than 30 in good health. The sequenced sample was naive CD4+ T cells sorted from blood. This sample's subset: CD45RA+ positively selected.

CDR3 coding DNA: TGTGCCTGGAGTTTGGTGGGCGGTCAGCCCCAGCATTTT. It yields the protein CAWSLVGGQPQHF. The chain employs TRBV30 and TRBJ1-5; D gene uncertain. The CDR3 loop spans 13 amino acids. Germline V lookup: CDR1 GTSNPN, CDR2 SVGIG (reference sequence). V was clipped by 2 bases and J by 6 bases, with 11 bases between them.